These 26 T cell receptor beta chains share one sample of origin, sequenced in a study of T-cell memory formation after mild COVID-19. TCRdb redid the calling of the 5' RACE reads with MiXCR, one entry per CDR3 protein. The data hold 140,000 to 150,000 distinct CDR3 sequences, with about 6.1% observed a single time. The specimen was PBMCs or a T cell subset sorted from them (not recorded which). These receptors all come from an adult woman who had mild COVID-19 (a few samples of this study predate the infection). Cell type and time point are not known.

The chain carries TRBV11-3 and TRBJ2-1, with TRBD2 matching over 7 bases. The CDR3 extends over 11 amino acids. From germline, CDR1 is SGHNT and CDR2 YENEEA. With V trimmed by 5 bases and J by 8 bases, 0 bases remained unmatched. The CDR3 DNA reads as TGTGCCAGCAGCCGGGGGGATGAGCAGTTCTTC. Amino acid sequence: CASSRGDEQFF.

The chain couples TRBV5-1 to TRBJ2-2, with 9 bases matching TRBD1. The J segment lost 4 bases and the V segment lost 4 bases, leaving 5 bases of the junction unmatched. The CDR3 spans 15 residues. Germline CDR1 SGHRS, CDR2 YFSETQ. The CDR3 DNA reads as TGCGCCAGCAGCCCGGGACAGGGTTCCACCGGGGAGCTGTTTTTT. It codes for CASSPGQGSTGELFF.

Only a few counts were recorded for this clonotype. The chain combines TRBV6-4 with TRBJ1-2; TRBD1 agrees at 10 bases. Germline CDR1 MRHNA, CDR2 SNTAGT. V shed 9 bases, J shed 6 bases, and the junction held 7 bases outside the gene matches. This CDR3 comprises 13 residues. The CDR3 DNA reads as TGTGCCAGTAAAACCGGGACAGGGGATGGCTACACCTTC. Translated, it gives CASKTGTGDGYTF.

This clonotype was seen ten or more times. This chain links TRBV18 with TRBJ2-3, with TRBD2 matching 8 bases. CDR3 length: 15 residues. CDR1 is KGHSH and CDR2 is LQKENI in the germline V gene. V lost 3 bases, J lost 1 base, and 3 bases stayed unmatched. The CDR3 protein is CASSPQLAGTDTQYF. CDR3 bases: TGTGCCAGCTCACCCCAACTAGCGGGCACAGATACGCAGTATTTT. The full variable domain, its missing parts supplied by reference TRBV18 and TRBJ2-3, is NAGVMQNPRHLVRRRGQEARLRCSPMKGHSHVYWYRQLPEEGLKFMVYLQKENIIDESGMPKERFSAEFPKEGPSILRIQQVVRGDSAAYFCASSPQLAGTDTQYFGPGTRLTVL.

The rearrangement uses TRBV2 and TRBJ2-7, with D possibly TRBD1 on 5 matching bases. V was pared by 6 bases and J by 3 bases, with 15 bases between. This CDR3 has 14 amino acids. CDR1 and CDR2 (germline): SNHLY, FYNNEI. The CDR3 reads CASRDGVRGYEQYF. DNA of the CDR3: TGTGCCAGCAGAGATGGAGTTAGGGGCTACGAGCAGTACTTC.

This clonotype was detected only a few times. J is TRBJ2-7 and V is TRBV7-3, with D maybe TRBD2 (5 bases). Germline loops: CDR1 SGHTA, CDR2 FQGTGA. CDR3 length equals 13 residues. V was clipped by 6 bases and J by 5 bases, with 14 bases between them. The CDR3 DNA follows: TGTGCCAGCAGTCCAACGGGGTCCCACGAGCAGTACTTC. Residues: CASSPTGSHEQYF. The full variable domain, rest sourced from reference TRBV7-3 and TRBJ2-7, is GAGVSQTPSNKVTEKGKYVELRCDPISGHTALYWYRQSLGQGPEFLIYFQGTGAADDSGLPNDRFFAVRPEGSVSTLKIQRTERGDSAVYLCASSPTGSHEQYFGPGTRLTVT.

The chain employs TRBV20-1 and TRBJ2-5; 8 nucleotides agree with TRBD2. This CDR3 has 14 amino acids. Germline V lookup: CDR1 DFQATT, CDR2 SNEGSKA (reference sequence). V lost 5 bases, J lost 5 bases, and 10 bases stayed unmatched. The CDR3 DNA reads as TGCAGTGCTGGCCTCACCGGGAGGGCGGAGACCCAGTACTTC. It translates to CSAGLTGRAETQYF.

A few counts support this clonotype. The chain joins TRBV19 to TRBJ2-3, with a possible D match to TRBD2 (5 bases). The CDR3 length is 15 residues. The germline CDR1 and CDR2 sequences are LNHDA and SQIVND (reference sequence). The V gene lost 2 bases and the J gene lost 6 bases, with 15 bases spanning the gap. The CDR3 reads CASSIRGSTGDTQYF. In DNA form, the CDR3 reads TGTGCCAGTAGTATACGCGGATCCACGGGGGATACGCAGTATTTT.

Only a few counts were recorded for this clonotype. V usage is TRBV7-9 and J usage is TRBJ2-7; 10 bases fit TRBD1. The CDR3 has 16 amino acids. V gave up 7 bases and J gave up 1 base; unmatched junction bases: 10. The germline V gene encodes CDR1 SEHNR and CDR2 FQNEAQ (reference sequence). This CDR3 reads CASNREGTGESYEQYF. The CDR3 DNA is TGTGCCAGCAACCGTGAAGGGACAGGGGAGTCCTACGAGCAGTACTTC. The whole variable domain, remainder taken from reference TRBV7-9 and TRBJ2-7, is DTGVSQNPRHKITKRGQNVTFRCDPISEHNRLYWYRQTLGQGPEFLTYFQNEAQLEKSRLLSDRFSAERPKGSFSTLEIQRTEQGDSAMYLCASNREGTGESYEQYFGPGTRLTVT.

At least ten counts were recorded for this clonotype. The CDR3 reads CASSLVPRGLRTDTQYF. CDR3 DNA: TGTGCCAGCAGCTTAGTCCCACGGGGCCTCCGCACAGATACGCAGTATTTT. The V call is TRBV7-2, the J call TRBJ2-3; D is perhaps TRBD1 or TRBD2 (5 bases each). V shed 1 base and J shed 1 base, with 15 bases lying between them. Germline-derived CDR1 and CDR2 are SGHTA and FQGNSA. CDR3 length: 17 amino acids.

This clonotype came up a few times. V gene TRBV2 combines with J gene TRBJ1-2; 8 nucleotides line up with TRBD1. The junction had 7 bases not matched to a gene; V was cut back by 3 bases and J by 7 bases. Germline V gene sequence: CDR1 SNHLY, CDR2 FYNNEI. The CDR3 covers 14 residues. In nucleotides, the CDR3 is TGTGCCAGCAGTGATCTGAGACAGGGGACTGGCTACACCTTC. Amino acids: CASSDLRQGTGYTF.

The chain carries TRBV5-1 and TRBJ2-5; tentatively, D is TRBD2 (5 bases). The CDR3 totals 15 residues. Germline values: CDR1 SGHRS, CDR2 YFSETQ. V lost 0 bases to trimming and J lost 2 bases, with 11 bases between them. CDR3 sequence: CASSLDPGEQETQYF. In nucleotides, the CDR3 is TGCGCCAGCAGCTTGGACCCCGGGGAGCAAGAGACCCAGTACTTC.

This clonotype appeared many times. The chain is built from TRBV7-2 and TRBJ2-1; unclear D gene. The germline V gene has CDR1 SGHTA and CDR2 FQGNSA. Between the trimmed V and J ends, which lost 1 base and 15 bases, there was a span of 10 bases. The CDR3 extends over 11 amino acids. The CDR3 region has the DNA TGTGCCAGCAGCTTAGTAGGGCGGCGGTTCTTC. This sequence encodes CASSLVGRRFF.

The chain couples TRBV30 to TRBJ1-2, with D unclear. The germline CDR1 and CDR2 sequences are GTSNPN and SVGIG (reference sequence). This CDR3 region has 14 residues. V dropped 2 bases and J dropped 4 bases, with 14 bases sitting between them. In DNA form, the CDR3 reads TGTGCCTGGAGTTCAAGGTCCGTGCCCTATGGCTACACCTTC. Amino acid sequence: CAWSSRSVPYGYTF.

This clonotype has ten or more counts. V usage is TRBV7-8 and J usage is TRBJ2-7, with D possibly TRBD2 on 5 matching bases. The CDR3 runs to 15 residues. Germline V gives CDR1 SGHVS, CDR2 FQNEAQ. Trimming left V 0 bases short and J 2 bases short, with 11 bases between. CDR3: CASSLARVGPYEQYF. The CDR3 DNA reads TGTGCCAGCAGCTTAGCGCGGGTTGGTCCCTACGAGCAGTACTTC.

This clonotype was recorded many times. V is TRBV27 and J is TRBJ2-7; the match to TRBD1 covers 7 bases. CDR3 length: 13 amino acids. CDR1 and CDR2 (germline): MNHEY, SMNVEV (reference sequence). V dropped 5 bases and J dropped 2; count of bases not matched to a gene: 3. The CDR3 nucleotides read TGTGCCAGCAGTACAGGGGCCGCCTACGAGCAGTACTTC. This sequence encodes CASSTGAAYEQYF.

This rearrangement joins TRBV7-9 to TRBJ2-3; D is perhaps TRBD2 (6 bases). This CDR3 spans 15 amino acids. Germline lookup yields CDR1 SEHNR and CDR2 FQNEAQ (reference sequence). V shed 2 bases and J shed 0 bases, with 9 bases lying between them. The CDR3: CASSLSGPSTDTQYF. In nucleotides, the CDR3 is TGTGCCAGCAGCTTAAGCGGGCCCAGCACAGATACGCAGTATTTT.

The chain uses TRBV20-1 and TRBJ2-7; D perhaps matches TRBD1 (6 bases). Trimming removed 7 bases at V and 0 bases at J, with 10 bases between. CDR1 is DFQATT, CDR2 SNEGSKA, per germline (reference sequence). The length of the CDR3 is 12 residues. CDR3: CSGTDSSYEQYF. The CDR3 DNA follows: TGCAGTGGGACGGACAGCTCCTACGAGCAGTACTTC.

The CDR3 spells CASSTLPGRLNEKLFF. The CDR3 DNA reads as TGTGCCAGCAGTACCTTACCGGGACGGCTCAATGAAAAACTGTTTTTT. The chain employs TRBV6-2 or TRBV6-3 and TRBJ1-4; the D gene is possibly TRBD1 (5 bases). CDR3 length: 16 residues. V lost 5 bases to trimming and J lost 5 bases, with 18 bases between them. Germline CDR1 MNHEY, CDR2 SVGEGT.

The rearrangement joins TRBV14 to TRBJ2-3, with D hard to call. Looked up from germline, CDR1 is SGHDN and CDR2 is FVKESK. The V end was cut by 1 base, the J end by 4 bases, with 9 bases between. This CDR3 is 14 amino acids long. The CDR3 DNA reads as TGTGCCAGCAGCCAAGGGATACGCTCAGATACGCAGTATTTT. As protein: CASSQGIRSDTQYF.

This clonotype was counted ten times or more. The chain combines TRBV12-3 or TRBV12-4 with TRBJ2-2, with D perhaps TRBD2 (7 bases). The CDR3 contains 15 residues. V was shortened by 7 bases and J by 2 bases, with 14 bases between the two germline ends. For the CDR3, the DNA is TGTGCCAGCAATTTGCGGGGGCCAAACACCGGGGAGCTGTTTTTT. Translating gives CASNLRGPNTGELFF.

The chain joins TRBV5-1 to TRBJ2-3; unclear D gene. Germline CDR1 reads SGHRS; CDR2 reads YFSETQ. V gave up 1 base and J gave up 0 bases, with 9 bases separating them. This CDR3 is built from 15 residues. CDR3 sequence reads: CASSLLYPSTDTQYF. The CDR3 region has the DNA TGCGCCAGCAGCTTGTTATACCCTAGCACAGATACGCAGTATTTT.

The genes are TRBV20-1 and TRBJ2-5; the D gene is possibly TRBD2 (6 bases). Germline-derived CDR1 and CDR2 are DFQATT and SNEGSKA (reference sequence). V was cut by 6 bases and J by 4 bases, with 18 bases left in between. The CDR3 contains 14 residues. Here the CDR3 DNA reads TGCAGTGCCGCTACCTCGGAGGGGATAGAGACCCAGTACTTC. Translation gives CSAATSEGIETQYF.

DNA for the CDR3: TGTGCCAGCAGCTTAACAGGCTCGGGATGGCGGTTCTTC. It specifies CASSLTGSGWRFF. This chain links TRBV7-3 with TRBJ2-1; D may be TRBD2 (5 bases). Looked up from germline, CDR1 is SGHTA and CDR2 is FQGTGA. Trimming stripped 0 bases from V and 15 bases from J, with 15 bases between. The CDR3 covers 13 residues.

The chain joins TRBV18 to TRBJ2-1, with TRBD2 identical over 15 bases. CDR1 and CDR2 (germline): KGHSH, LQKENI. The CDR3 is made up of 18 amino acids. V lost 0 bases to trimming and J lost 5 bases; unmatched junction nucleotides: 5. The CDR3 reads CASSPPGLAGGSHNEQFF. The CDR3 DNA is TGTGCCAGCTCACCACCCGGACTAGCGGGAGGGAGTCACAATGAGCAGTTCTTC.

This clonotype turned up a few times. The chain has TRBV10-3 and TRBJ1-2, with 7 positions matching TRBD1. Trimming took 6 bases from V and 4 from J; bases not matched to a gene: 8. The CDR3 is 14 residues long. The germline gives CDR1 ENHRY, CDR2 SYGVKD. The CDR3 is CAISPGGAFYGYTF. CDR3 coding DNA: TGTGCCATCAGCCCAGGGGGAGCTTTCTATGGCTACACCTTC.